A selection of T cell receptor beta chains follows, all from one sample in a study of blood T cell repertoires in COVID-19. Sequencing was performed with immunoSEQ multiplex PCR; in TCRdb, only in-frame clones are kept and a portion is missing. The sample holds some 300,000 clones, approximately 90% seen once. Sequenced material: peripheral blood. All receptors come from a woman in her 30s who had recovered from COVID-19. The CDR3 runs from the conserved cysteine through the conserved F or W. D genes are given only for firm matches. The size field is filled for only some rows; it gives once, few, many or a size class.

v_call	j_call	d_call	clone_size	cdr3_nt	cdr3_aa
TRBV7-6	TRBJ2-7	NA	NA	TGTGCCAGCAGCTTAGAGAGACAATACGAGCAGTACTTC	CASSLERQYEQYF
TRBV28	TRBJ2-3	NA	NA	TGTGCCAGCAGTTCGATAGTTGGAGATACGCAGTATTTT	CASSSIVGDTQYF
TRBV10-3	TRBJ2-3	NA	NA	TGTGCCATCAGTGAGCCCCTTGACATATGGTTCCACGACGCTAGCACAGATACGCAGTATTTT	CAISEPLDIWFHDASTDTQYF
TRBV28	TRBJ1-4	NA	NA	TGTGCCAGCTGCGGGCGGAATGAAAAACTGTTTTTT	CASCGRNEKLFF
TRBV12-3/TRBV12-4	TRBJ1-2	TRBD1	NA	TGTGCCAGCAGTTGGGGACAGGGATATGGCTACACCTTC	CASSWGQGYGYTF
TRBV2	TRBJ2-4	NA	NA	TGTGCCAGCAGTGGTTCGGGGACTGCAAACATTCAGTACTTC	CASSGSGTANIQYF
TRBV5-1	TRBJ2-7	TRBD2	NA	TGCGCCAGCAGCCCGGGCTGGACTAGCGAAGCCTACGAGCAGTACTTC	CASSPGWTSEAYEQYF
TRBV5-5	TRBJ2-4	NA	NA	TGTGCCAGCAGCTTGGGTTACGGGGTCGATGCCAAAAACATTCAGTACTTC	CASSLGYGVDAKNIQYF
TRBV7-6	TRBJ2-1	TRBD2	NA	TGTGCCAGCAGTTTTGATTTTGGCGGGGGGATCTTAAATGAGCAGTTCTTC	CASSFDFGGGILNEQFF
TRBV5-6	TRBJ2-3	TRBD2	NA	TGTGCCAGCAGCAATAGCGGGGGTAGCACAGATACGCAGTATTTT	CASSNSGGSTDTQYF
TRBV19	TRBJ1-5	TRBD1	NA	TGTGCCAGTAGTATTCGGACAGGGGGTTTGAGCAATCAGCCCCAGCATTTT	CASSIRTGGLSNQPQHF
TRBV6-1	TRBJ1-1	TRBD1	NA	TGTGCCAGCAGTGATATTACAGGGGGGAATACTGAAGCTTTCTTT	CASSDITGGNTEAFF
TRBV7-2	TRBJ2-1	NA	NA	TGTGCCAGCACCAGTAGCGGTGTTAAGGTCTTC	CASTSSGVKVF
TRBV5-4	TRBJ2-3	TRBD2	once	TGTGCCAGCAGCTTGACGCGGGGGAGCACAGATACGCAGTATTTT	CASSLTRGSTDTQYF
TRBV10-2	TRBJ1-1	NA	NA	TGCGCCAGCACACTAGGGGGGGGAGGCACTGAAGCTTTCTTT	CASTLGGGGTEAFF
TRBV19	TRBJ1-2	TRBD1	NA	TGTGCCAGTGGCGGCGGGCCTGCCAATGTGACAGGGAATAACTATGGCTACACCTTC	CASGGGPANVTGNNYGYTF
TRBV5-1	TRBJ2-7	NA	NA	TGCGCCAGCAGCTATCCGGGTCCCCCTAGCTACGAGCAGTACTTC	CASSYPGPPSYEQYF
TRBV19	TRBJ2-7	NA	NA	TGTGCCAGTAGGCCAACAGGGAGAACTGGGTACGAGCAGTACTTC	CASRPTGRTGYEQYF
TRBV7-2	TRBJ2-1	TRBD1	NA	TGTGCCAGCAGCATGCTGACAGGGGGGATGTACAATGAGCAGTTCTTC	CASSMLTGGMYNEQFF
TRBV27	TRBJ2-7	TRBD2	NA	TGTGCCAGCAGCCTTAGCGGGGCAGTCGGCGAGCAGTACTTC	CASSLSGAVGEQYF
TRBV12-3/TRBV12-4	TRBJ2-7	TRBD1	NA	TGTGCCATTTACAGGGGGCGCGTCTACGAGCAGTACTTC	CAIYRGRVYEQYF
TRBV20-1	TRBJ1-5	NA	NA	TGCAGTGCTACCGGTGGTCAGCCCCAGCATTTT	CSATGGQPQHF
TRBV28	TRBJ1-2	NA	NA	TGTGCCAGCAGTTTAGAGGGCTCGGACTATGGCTACACCTTC	CASSLEGSDYGYTF
TRBV7-2	TRBJ1-3	TRBD1	NA	TGTGCCAGCAGCTCTCATAGACAGGGAGTTTCCGGAAACACCATATATTTT	CASSSHRQGVSGNTIYF
TRBV7-9	TRBJ1-4	TRBD1	NA	TGTGCCAGCAGCCCCGGGACAGGGGCTGATAAACTGTTTTTT	CASSPGTGADKLFF
TRBV2	TRBJ2-5	TRBD1	NA	TGTGCCAGCAGTCCAAGGACAGGGAGGGAGACCCAGTACTTC	CASSPRTGRETQYF
TRBV19	TRBJ1-5	TRBD1	NA	TGTGCCAGTAAGTGGACAGGGGTACAGTTTAGCAATCAGCCCCAGCATTTT	CASKWTGVQFSNQPQHF
TRBV18	TRBJ2-2	NA	NA	TGTGCCAGCTCACCACTCGGGTTCACCGGGGAGCTGTTTTTT	CASSPLGFTGELFF
TRBV7-2	TRBJ2-5	TRBD2	NA	TGTGCCAGCAGCCCGGTAGCGGGGGCGGGGGAGACCCAGTACTTC	CASSPVAGAGETQYF
TRBV7-2	TRBJ1-2	NA	NA	TGTGCCAGCAGCTTAGCGGGGATTAGCCAGGGGTTTTTCTATGGCTACACCTTC	CASSLAGISQGFFYGYTF
TRBV5-8	TRBJ2-5	NA	NA	TGTGCCAGCAGCGTGGGACGGAGACAAGAGACCCAGTACTTC	CASSVGRRQETQYF
TRBV5-8	TRBJ2-5	TRBD2	NA	TGTGCCAGCAGCACCCGGACTAGCGGGGAGACCCAGTACTTC	CASSTRTSGETQYF
TRBV11-3	TRBJ2-1	TRBD2	NA	TGTGCCAGCAGCTTAGATGGGCGGGGGGGCATAGATGAGCAGTTCTTC	CASSLDGRGGIDEQFF